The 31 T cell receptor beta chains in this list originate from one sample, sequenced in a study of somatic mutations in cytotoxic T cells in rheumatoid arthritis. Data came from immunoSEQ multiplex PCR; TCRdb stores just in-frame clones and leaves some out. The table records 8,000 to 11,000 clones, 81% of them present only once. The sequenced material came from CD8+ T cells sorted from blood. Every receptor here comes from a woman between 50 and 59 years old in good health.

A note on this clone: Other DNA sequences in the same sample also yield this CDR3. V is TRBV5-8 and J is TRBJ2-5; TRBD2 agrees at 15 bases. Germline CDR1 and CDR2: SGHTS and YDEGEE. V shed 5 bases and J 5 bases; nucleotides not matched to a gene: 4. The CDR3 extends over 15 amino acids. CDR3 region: CASSFGLAGGETQYF. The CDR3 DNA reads TGTGCCAGCAGTTTCGGACTAGCGGGAGGGGAGACCCAGTACTTC.

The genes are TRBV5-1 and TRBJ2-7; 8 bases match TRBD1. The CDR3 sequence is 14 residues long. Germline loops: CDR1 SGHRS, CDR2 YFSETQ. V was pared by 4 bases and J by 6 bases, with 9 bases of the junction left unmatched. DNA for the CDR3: TGCGCCAGCAGCCCCCGGACAGGGTCGAGCGAGCAGTACTTC. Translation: CASSPRTGSSEQYF.

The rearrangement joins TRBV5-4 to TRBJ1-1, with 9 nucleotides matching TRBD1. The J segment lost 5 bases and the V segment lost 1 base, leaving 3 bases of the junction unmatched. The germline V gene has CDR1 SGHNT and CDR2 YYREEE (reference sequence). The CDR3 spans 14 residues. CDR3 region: CASSLLQGATEAFF. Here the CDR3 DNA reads TGTGCCAGCAGCTTGTTACAGGGGGCGACTGAAGCTTTCTTT.

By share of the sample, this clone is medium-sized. CDR3 in amino acids: CASRPGAGNQPQHF. CDR3 nucleotide sequence: TGTGCCAGCAGGCCAGGGGCAGGGAATCAGCCCCAGCATTTT. This rearrangement joins TRBV5-5 to TRBJ1-5, with a tentative D call TRBD1 (6 bases). The CDR3 spans 14 residues. Germline CDR1 reads SGHKS; CDR2 reads YYEKEE (reference sequence). The V gene lost 5 bases and the J gene lost 4 bases, with 13 bases spanning the gap.

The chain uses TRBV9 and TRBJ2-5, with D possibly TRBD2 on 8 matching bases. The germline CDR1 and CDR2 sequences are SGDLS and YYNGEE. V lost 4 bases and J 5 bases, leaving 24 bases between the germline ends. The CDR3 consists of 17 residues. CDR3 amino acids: CASSLSGGQGGEETQYF. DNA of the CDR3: TGTGCCAGCAGCCTCAGCGGGGGCCAGGGGGGAGAGGAGACCCAGTACTTC.

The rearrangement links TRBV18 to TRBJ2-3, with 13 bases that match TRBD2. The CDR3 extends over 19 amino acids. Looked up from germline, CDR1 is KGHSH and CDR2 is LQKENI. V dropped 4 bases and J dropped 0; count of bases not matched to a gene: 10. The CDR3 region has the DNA TGTGCCAGCTCACTCGTGACTAGCGGGGGGTCTGCTAGCACAGATACGCAGTATTTT. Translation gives CASSLVTSGGSASTDTQYF.

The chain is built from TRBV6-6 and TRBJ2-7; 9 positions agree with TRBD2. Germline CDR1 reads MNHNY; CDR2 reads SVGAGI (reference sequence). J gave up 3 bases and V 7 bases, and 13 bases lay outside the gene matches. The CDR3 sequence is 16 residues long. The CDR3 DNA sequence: TGTGCCAGCACCCAGGGAGGGTCGCGGGAGGGCTACGAGCAGTACTTC. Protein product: CASTQGGSREGYEQYF.

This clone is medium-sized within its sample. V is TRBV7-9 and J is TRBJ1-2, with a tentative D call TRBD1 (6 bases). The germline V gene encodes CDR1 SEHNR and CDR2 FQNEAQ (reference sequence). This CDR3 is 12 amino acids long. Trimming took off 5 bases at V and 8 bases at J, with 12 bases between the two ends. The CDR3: CASSTGTSGYTF. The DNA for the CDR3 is TGTGCCAGCAGCACCGGGACATCCGGCTACACCTTC.

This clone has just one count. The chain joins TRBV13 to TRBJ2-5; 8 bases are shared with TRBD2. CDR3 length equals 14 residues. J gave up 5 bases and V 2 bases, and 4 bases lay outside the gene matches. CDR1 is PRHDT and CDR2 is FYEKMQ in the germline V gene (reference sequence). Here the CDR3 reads CASSLRGGRETQYF. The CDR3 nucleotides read TGTGCCAGCAGCTTACGGGGGGGGAGGGAGACCCAGTACTTC. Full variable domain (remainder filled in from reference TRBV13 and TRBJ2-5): AAGVIQSPRHLIKEKRETATLKCYPIPRHDTVYWYQQGPGQDPQFLISFYEKMQSDKGSIPDRFSAQQFSDYHSELNMSSLELGDSALYFCASSLRGGRETQYFGPGTRLLVL.

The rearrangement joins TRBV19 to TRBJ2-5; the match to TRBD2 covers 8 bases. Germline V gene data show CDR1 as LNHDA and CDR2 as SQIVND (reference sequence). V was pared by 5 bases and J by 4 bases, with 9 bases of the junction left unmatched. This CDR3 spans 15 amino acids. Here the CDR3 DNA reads TGTGCCAGTAGTTCCGGGACTAGGGGTTCAGAGACCCAGTACTTC. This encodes CASSSGTRGSETQYF.

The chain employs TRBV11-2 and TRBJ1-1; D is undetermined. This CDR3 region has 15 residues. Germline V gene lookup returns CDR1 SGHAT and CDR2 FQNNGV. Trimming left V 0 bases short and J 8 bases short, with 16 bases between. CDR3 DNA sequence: TGTGCCAGCAGCTTAGATGGACGAGCGGGGAGGGAAGCTTTCTTT. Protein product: CASSLDGRAGREAFF.

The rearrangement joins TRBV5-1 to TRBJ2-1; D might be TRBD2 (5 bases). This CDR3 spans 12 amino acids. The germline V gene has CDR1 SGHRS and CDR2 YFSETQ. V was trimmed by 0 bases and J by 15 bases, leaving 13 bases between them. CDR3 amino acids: CASSLGWTPPFF. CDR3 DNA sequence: TGCGCCAGCAGCTTGGGGTGGACTCCCCCGTTCTTC.

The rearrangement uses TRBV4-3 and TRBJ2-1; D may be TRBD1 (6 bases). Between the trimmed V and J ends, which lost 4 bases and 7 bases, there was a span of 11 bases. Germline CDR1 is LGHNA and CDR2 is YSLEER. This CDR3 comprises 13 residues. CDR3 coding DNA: TGCGCCAGCAGCCCCCTAGGGGGTAATGAGCAGTTCTTC. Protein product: CASSPLGGNEQFF.

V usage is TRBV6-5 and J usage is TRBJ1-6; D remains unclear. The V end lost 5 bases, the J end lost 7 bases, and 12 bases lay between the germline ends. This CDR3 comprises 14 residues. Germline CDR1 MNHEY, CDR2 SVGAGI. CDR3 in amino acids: CASSVPGNNSPLHF. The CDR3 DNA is TGTGCCAGCAGTGTCCCGGGAAACAATTCACCCCTCCACTTT.

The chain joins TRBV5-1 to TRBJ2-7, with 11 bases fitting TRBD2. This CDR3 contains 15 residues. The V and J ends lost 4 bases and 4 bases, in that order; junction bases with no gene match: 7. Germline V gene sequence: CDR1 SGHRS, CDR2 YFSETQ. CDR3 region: CASSTGLAGVYEQYF. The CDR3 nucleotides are TGCGCCAGCAGCACCGGACTAGCGGGCGTATACGAGCAGTACTTC.

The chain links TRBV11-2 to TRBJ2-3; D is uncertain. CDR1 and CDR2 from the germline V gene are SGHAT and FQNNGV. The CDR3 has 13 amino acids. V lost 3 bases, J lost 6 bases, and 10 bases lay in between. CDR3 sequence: CASSLGLMDTQYF. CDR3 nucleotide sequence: TGTGCCAGCAGCTTGGGCCTCATGGATACGCAGTATTTT.

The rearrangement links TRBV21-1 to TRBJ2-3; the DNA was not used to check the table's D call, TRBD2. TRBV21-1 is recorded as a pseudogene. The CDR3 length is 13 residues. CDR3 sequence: CASSSRLADTQYF. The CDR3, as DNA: TGTGCCAGCAGCTCCCGACTAGCAGATACGCAGTATTTT.

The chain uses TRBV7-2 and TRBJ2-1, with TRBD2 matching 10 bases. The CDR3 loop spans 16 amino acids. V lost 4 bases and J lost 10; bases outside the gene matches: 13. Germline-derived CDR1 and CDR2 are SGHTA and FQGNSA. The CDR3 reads CASSSSPGLARYEQFF. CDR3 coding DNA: TGTGCCAGCAGCTCTAGCCCGGGACTAGCGCGTTACGAGCAGTTCTTC.

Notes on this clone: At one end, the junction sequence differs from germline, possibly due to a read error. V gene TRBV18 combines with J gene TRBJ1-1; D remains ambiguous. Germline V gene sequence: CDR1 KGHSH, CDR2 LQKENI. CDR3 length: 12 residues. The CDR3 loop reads CASSSTLGEAFF. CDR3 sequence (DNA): TGTGCCAGCTCATCGACCCTTGGAGAAGCCTTCTTT.

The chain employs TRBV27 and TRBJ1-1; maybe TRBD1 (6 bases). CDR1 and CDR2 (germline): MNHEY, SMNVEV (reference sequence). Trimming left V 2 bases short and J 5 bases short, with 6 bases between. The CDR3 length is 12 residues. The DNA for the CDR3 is TGTGCCAGCAGTTTAACAGGGACTGAAGCTTTCTTT. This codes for CASSLTGTEAFF.

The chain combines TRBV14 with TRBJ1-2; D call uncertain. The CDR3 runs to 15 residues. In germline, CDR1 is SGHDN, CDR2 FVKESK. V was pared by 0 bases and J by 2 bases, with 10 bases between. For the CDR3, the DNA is TGTGCCAGCAGCCAAGATGCGGGAGGAAACTATGGCTACACCTTC. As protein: CASSQDAGGNYGYTF. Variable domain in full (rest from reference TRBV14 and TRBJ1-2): EAGVTQFPSHSVIEKGQTVTLRCDPISGHDNLYWYRRVMGKEIKFLLHFVKESKQDESGMPNNRFLAERTGGTYSTLKVQPAELEDSGVYFCASSQDAGGNYGYTFGSGTRLTVV.

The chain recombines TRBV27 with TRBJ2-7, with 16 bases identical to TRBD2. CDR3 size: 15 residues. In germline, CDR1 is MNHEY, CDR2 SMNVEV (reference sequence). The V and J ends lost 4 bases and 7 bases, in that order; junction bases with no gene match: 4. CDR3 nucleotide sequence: TGTGCCAGCAGTTCGGGGACTAGCGGGAGGGGGGAGCAGTACTTC. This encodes CASSSGTSGRGEQYF.

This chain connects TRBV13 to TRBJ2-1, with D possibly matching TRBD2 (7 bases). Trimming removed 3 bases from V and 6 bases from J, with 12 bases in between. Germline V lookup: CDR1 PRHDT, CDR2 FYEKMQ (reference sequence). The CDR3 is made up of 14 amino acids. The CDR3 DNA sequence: TGTGCCAGCAGCTTGAGAGGGGGGGGCAATGAGCAGTTCTTC. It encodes CASSLRGGGNEQFF.

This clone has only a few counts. CDR3 coding DNA: TGTGCCAGCAGTTTAGGGACAGGCACAGATACGCAGTATTTT. It encodes CASSLGTGTDTQYF. This sequence joins TRBV27 and TRBJ2-3, with 7 bases lining up with TRBD1. V was clipped by 2 bases and J by 1 base; unmatched bases: 0. CDR3 length: 14 residues. Germline-derived CDR1 and CDR2 are MNHEY and SMNVEV (reference sequence).

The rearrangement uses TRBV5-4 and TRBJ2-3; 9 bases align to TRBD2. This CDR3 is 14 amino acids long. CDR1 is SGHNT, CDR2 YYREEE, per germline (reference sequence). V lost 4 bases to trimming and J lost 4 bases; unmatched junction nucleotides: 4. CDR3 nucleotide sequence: TGTGCCAGCAGCCTAGGACTAGCGTCAGATACGCAGTATTTT. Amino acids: CASSLGLASDTQYF. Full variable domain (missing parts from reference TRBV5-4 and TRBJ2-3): ETGVTQSPTHLIKTRGQQVTLRCSSQSGHNTVSWYQQALGQGPQFIFQYYREEENGRGNFPPRFSGLQFPNYSSELNVNALELDDSALYLCASSLGLASDTQYFGPGTRLTVL.

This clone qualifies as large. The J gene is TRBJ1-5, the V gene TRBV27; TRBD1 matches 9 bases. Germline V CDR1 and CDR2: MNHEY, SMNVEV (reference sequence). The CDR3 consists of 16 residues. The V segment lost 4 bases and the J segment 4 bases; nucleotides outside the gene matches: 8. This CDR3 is CASSSYRGRLNQPQHF. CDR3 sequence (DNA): TGTGCCAGCAGTTCCTACAGGGGGCGGCTTAATCAGCCCCAGCATTTT.

CDR3 DNA sequence: TGCAGCGTTGAAGGACGTCCGGGACAGAGCTCCTACGAGCAGTACTTC. It specifies CSVEGRPGQSSYEQYF. The genes are TRBV29-1 and TRBJ2-7; 7 bases map to TRBD1. J was trimmed by 0 bases and V by 1 base; bases with no gene match: 9. CDR3 length equals 16 residues. Germline-derived CDR1 and CDR2 are SQVTM and ANQGSEA.

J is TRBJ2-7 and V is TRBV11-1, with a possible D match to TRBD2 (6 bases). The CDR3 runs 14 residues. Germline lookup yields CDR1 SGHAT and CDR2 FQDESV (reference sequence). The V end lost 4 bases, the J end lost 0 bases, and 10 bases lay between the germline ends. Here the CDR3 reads CASSSSGPSYEQYF. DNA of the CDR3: TGTGCCAGCAGCTCCAGCGGGCCCTCCTACGAGCAGTACTTC.

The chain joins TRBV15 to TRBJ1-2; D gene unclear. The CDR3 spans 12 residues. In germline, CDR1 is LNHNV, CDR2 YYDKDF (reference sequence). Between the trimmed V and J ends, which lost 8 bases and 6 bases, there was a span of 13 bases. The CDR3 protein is CATVWVEDGYTF. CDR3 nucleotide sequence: TGTGCCACCGTCTGGGTAGAGGATGGCTACACCTTC.

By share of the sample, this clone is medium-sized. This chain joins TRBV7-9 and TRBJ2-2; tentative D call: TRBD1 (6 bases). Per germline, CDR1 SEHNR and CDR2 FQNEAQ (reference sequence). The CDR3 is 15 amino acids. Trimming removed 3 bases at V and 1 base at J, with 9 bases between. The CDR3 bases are TGTGCCAGCAGCTTTCCAGGGGTGAACACCGGGGAGCTGTTTTTT. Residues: CASSFPGVNTGELFF. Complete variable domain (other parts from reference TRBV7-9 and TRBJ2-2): DTGVSQNPRHKITKRGQNVTFRCDPISEHNRLYWYRQTLGQGPEFLTYFQNEAQLEKSRLLSDRFSAERPKGSFSTLEIQRTEQGDSAMYLCASSFPGVNTGELFFGEGSRLTVL.

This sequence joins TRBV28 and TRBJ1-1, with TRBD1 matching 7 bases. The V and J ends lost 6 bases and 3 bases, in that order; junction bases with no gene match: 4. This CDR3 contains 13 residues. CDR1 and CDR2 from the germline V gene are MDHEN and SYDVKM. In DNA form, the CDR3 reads TGTGCCAGCAGCCTACAGGGGTACACTGAAGCTTTCTTT. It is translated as CASSLQGYTEAFF.